This T cell receptor beta chain originates from a study of T cell responses to AZD1222 COVID-19 vaccine. Broader study findings: Distributed over spike, vaccine-associated CD4 TCRs predominated at 160-218 and 743-854.

In the case of this clone: No antigen is known for it.

Germline V gene data show CDR1 as LNHDA and CDR2 as SQIVND (reference sequence). J lost 5 bases, V lost 10 bases, and 13 bases had no gene match. This CDR3 region has 15 residues. Assay used: immunoSEQ multiplex PCR; TCRdb lists only in-frame clones, some missing. This sample has 95,000 to 150,000 clones, with about 90% found just once. This clonotype originated in an adult in good health. The J gene is TRBJ2-2, the V gene TRBV19, with 7 nucleotides matching TRBD2. Sample: peripheral blood, taken on day 0 of AZD1222 vaccination. The chain's CDR3 is CATQRELQLTGELFF. The CDR3 DNA reads as TGTGCCACCCAGCGGGAACTCCAACTGACCGGGGAGCTGTTTTTT.